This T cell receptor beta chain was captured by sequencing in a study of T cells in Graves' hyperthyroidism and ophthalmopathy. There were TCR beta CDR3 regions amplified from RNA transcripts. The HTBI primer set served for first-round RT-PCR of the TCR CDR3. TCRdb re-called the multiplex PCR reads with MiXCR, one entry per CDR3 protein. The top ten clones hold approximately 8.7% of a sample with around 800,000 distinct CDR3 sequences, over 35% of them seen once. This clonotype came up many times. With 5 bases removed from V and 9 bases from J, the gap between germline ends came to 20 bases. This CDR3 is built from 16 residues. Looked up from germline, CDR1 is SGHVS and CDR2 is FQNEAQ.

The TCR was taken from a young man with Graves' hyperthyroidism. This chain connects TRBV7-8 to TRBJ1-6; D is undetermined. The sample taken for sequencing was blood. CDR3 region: CASSHSSAAFVSPLHF. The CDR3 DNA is TGTGCCAGCAGCCACTCCTCGGCTGCCTTCGTTTCACCCCTCCACTTT.